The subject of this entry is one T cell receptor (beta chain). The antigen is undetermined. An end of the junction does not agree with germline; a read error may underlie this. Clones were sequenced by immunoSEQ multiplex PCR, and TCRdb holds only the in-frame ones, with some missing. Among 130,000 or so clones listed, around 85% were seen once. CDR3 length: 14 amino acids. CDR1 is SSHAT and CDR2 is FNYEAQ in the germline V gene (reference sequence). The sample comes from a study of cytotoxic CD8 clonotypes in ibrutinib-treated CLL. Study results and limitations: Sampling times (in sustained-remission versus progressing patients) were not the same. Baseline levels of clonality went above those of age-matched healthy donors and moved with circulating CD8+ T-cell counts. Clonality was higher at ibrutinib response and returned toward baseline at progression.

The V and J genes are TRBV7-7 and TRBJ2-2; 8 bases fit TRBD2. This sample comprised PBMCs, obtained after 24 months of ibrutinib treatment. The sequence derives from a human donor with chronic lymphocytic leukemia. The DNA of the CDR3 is TGTGCTAGCAGCTTAGCGGGGAGTCAGGGGGAGCTGTTTTTT. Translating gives CASSLAGSQGELFF.